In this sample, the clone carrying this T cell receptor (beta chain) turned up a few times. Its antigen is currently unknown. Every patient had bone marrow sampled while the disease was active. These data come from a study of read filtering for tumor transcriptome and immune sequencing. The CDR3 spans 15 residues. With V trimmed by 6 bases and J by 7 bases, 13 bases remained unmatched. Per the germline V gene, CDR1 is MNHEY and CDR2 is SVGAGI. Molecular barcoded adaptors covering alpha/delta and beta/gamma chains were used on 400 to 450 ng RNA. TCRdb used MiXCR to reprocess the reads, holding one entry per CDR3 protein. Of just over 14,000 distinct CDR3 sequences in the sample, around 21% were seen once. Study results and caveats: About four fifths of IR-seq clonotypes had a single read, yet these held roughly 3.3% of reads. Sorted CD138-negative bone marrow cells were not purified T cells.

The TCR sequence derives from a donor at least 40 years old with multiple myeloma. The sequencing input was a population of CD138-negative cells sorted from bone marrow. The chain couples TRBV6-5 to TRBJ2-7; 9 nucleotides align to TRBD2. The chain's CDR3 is CASRPSGTLRGEQYF. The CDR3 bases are TGTGCCAGCAGACCTAGCGGGACCCTAAGGGGAGAGCAGTACTTC.